The TCR beta chain described here comes from a study of shared clonotypes between healthy human individuals. Looking at the study overall: Donors were a couple of women and three men aged 18 to 49.

Findings and caveats of the study: Clonotypes not shared had lower generation probabilities than those common to all four donors. Rarefaction revealed incomplete sorted-subset sequencing despite large depth.

Germline lookup yields CDR1 ENHRY and CDR2 SYGVKD. Trimming stripped 4 bases from V and 4 bases from J, with 22 bases between. The CDR3 covers 17 residues. Across several immunoSEQ plates, the genomic DNA of each subset was split evenly. The assay was immunoSEQ multiplex PCR, and TCRdb's table has in-frame clones only and misses some. The sample lists 2 million to 2.5 million clones; about 94% were seen once. A single count supports this clone. No antigen is known for it. The sample was naive CD4+ T cells sorted from blood. Stated subset: CD45RA+ positively selected. V is TRBV10-3 and J is TRBJ2-5; D is undetermined. The sequence was collected from a man younger than 35 in good health. The CDR3 loop reads CAISVSLGGSRGETQYF. The CDR3 DNA reads TGTGCCATCAGTGTTTCCCTCGGTGGTTCACGAGGAGAGACCCAGTACTTC.